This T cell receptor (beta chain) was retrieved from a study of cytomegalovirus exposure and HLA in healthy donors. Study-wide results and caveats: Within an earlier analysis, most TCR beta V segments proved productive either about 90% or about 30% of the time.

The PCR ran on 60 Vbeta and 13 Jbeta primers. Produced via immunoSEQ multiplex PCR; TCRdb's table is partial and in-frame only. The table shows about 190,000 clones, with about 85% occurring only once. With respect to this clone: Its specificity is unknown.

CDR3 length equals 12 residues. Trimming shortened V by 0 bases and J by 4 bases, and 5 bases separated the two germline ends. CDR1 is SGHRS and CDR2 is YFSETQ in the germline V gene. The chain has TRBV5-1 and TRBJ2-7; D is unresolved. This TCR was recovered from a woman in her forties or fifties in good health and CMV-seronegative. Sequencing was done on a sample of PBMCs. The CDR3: CASSLGQYEQYF. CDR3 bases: TGCGCCAGCAGCTTGGGTCAGTACGAGCAGTACTTC.